This TCR beta chain was identified during a study of blood T cell repertoires in COVID-19. Whole-study context: Italy, Spain and the United States were the sources of the convalescent and acute COVID-19 samples. The cDNA or gDNA used as material had been derived from T cells, B-cell-depleted T cells, or PBMCs.

Some clones are missing from TCRdb's copy, which holds only in-frame ones; the method was immunoSEQ multiplex PCR. The sample includes hundreds of thousands of clones, just under 90% of them seen just once. CDR3 size: 14 residues. V lost 6 bases to trimming and J lost 2 bases, with 13 bases between them. CDR1 and CDR2 (germline): LNHDA, SQIVND (reference sequence). Cohort allocation depended upon clinical history that participants reported. Sequenced: PBMCs or T cells enriched from blood (not recorded which). The chain employs TRBV19 and TRBJ2-5, with TRBD2 as a possible D gene (6 bases). This sequence was found in a woman aged 25 to 45 with acute COVID-19. The CDR3: CASSRGGAQETQYF. CDR3 DNA: TGTGCCAGTAGCCGGGGCGGGGCACAAGAGACCCAGTACTTC. Drawing the rest from reference TRBV19 and TRBJ2-5, the complete variable domain is DGGITQSPKYLFRKEGQNVTLSCEQNLNHDAMYWYRQDPGQGLRLIYYSQIVNDFQKGDIAEGYSVSREKKESFPLTVTSAQKNPTAFYLCASSRGGAQETQYFGPGTRLLVL.